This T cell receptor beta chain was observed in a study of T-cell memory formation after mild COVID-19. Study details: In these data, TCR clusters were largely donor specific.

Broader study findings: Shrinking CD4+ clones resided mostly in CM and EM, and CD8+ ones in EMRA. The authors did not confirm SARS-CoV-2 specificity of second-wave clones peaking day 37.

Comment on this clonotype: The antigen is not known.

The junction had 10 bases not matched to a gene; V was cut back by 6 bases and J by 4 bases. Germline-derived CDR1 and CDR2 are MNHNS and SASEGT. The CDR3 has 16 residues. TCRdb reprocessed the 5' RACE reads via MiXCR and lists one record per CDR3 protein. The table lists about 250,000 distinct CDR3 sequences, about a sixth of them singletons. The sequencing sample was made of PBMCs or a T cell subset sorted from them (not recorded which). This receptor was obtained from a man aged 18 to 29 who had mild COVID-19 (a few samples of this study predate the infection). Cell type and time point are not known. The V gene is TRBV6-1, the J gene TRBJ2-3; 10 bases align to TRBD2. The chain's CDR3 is CASSWGRSGGADTQYF. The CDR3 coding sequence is TGTGCCAGCAGCTGGGGTAGGAGCGGGGGGGCAGATACGCAGTATTTT.